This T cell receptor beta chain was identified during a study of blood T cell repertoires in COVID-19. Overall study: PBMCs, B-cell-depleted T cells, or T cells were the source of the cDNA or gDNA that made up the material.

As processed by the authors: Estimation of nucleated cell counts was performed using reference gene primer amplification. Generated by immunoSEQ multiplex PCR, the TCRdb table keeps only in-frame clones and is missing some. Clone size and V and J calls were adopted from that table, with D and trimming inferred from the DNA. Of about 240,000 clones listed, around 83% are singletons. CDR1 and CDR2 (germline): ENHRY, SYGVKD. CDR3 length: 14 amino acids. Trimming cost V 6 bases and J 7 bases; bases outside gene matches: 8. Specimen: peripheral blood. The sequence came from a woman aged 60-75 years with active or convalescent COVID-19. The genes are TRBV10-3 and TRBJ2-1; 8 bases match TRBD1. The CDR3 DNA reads TGTGCCATCAGCCTAAGACAGGGGAGGAATGAGCAGTTCTTC. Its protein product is CAISLRQGRNEQFF.